A single sample gave rise to the 13 T cell receptor beta chains below, sequenced in a study of shared T cell receptors in the human thymus. Sequencing used immunoSEQ multiplex PCR; TCRdb keeps in-frame clones, though not all of them. The sample holds some 760,000 clones, roughly 88% seen once. These data also featured in a second study, about human thymus T cells.

Sequenced input: thymocytes. These receptors were obtained from a girl less than two years old with a congenital heart defect.

V gene TRBV7-8 combines with J gene TRBJ2-7, with a possible D match to TRBD2 (6 bases). Germline V CDR1 and CDR2: SGHVS, FQNEAQ. The V gene lost 4 bases and the J gene lost 4 bases, with 20 bases spanning the gap. This CDR3 is 16 amino acids long. The CDR3 is CASSSGLGGREYEQYF. The CDR3 coding sequence is TGTGCCAGCAGCTCAGGCCTGGGGGGACGGGAATACGAGCAGTACTTC.

The V call is TRBV27, the J call TRBJ2-2, with D possibly TRBD2 on 6 matching bases. The CDR3 has 14 amino acids. Per germline, CDR1 MNHEY and CDR2 SMNVEV (reference sequence). Trimming cost V 3 bases and J 4 bases, with 9 bases left between them. CDR3 nucleotides: TGTGCCAGCAGTTTCGGGGGAGGCACCGGGGAGCTGTTTTTT. Translation gives CASSFGGGTGELFF.

Only a few counts were recorded for this clone. This rearrangement joins TRBV19 to TRBJ1-5; D may be TRBD1 (6 bases). V lost 4 bases to trimming and J lost 6 bases, with 25 bases between them. The CDR3 runs to 18 residues. Germline assignment: CDR1 LNHDA and CDR2 SQIVND (reference sequence). CDR3 protein: CASSTSKPGHREGQPQHF. The CDR3 DNA reads TGTGCCAGTAGTACAAGTAAGCCGGGACACCGAGAAGGTCAGCCCCAGCATTTT.

There are a few counts of this clone. This chain connects TRBV28 to TRBJ1-4; D remains ambiguous. The CDR3 has 15 residues. Germline V gene sequence: CDR1 MDHEN, CDR2 SYDVKM. Between the trimmed V and J ends, which lost 3 bases and 8 bases, there was a span of 16 bases. CDR3 coding DNA: TGTGCCAGCAGTTTGACCGGGGATGTAAGCGAAAAACTGTTTTTT. This gives the protein CASSLTGDVSEKLFF.

The chain carries TRBV30 and TRBJ1-5; the D gene is possibly TRBD1 (5 bases). Germline CDR1 is GTSNPN and CDR2 is SVGIG (reference sequence). Trimming cost V 6 bases and J 6 bases, with 12 bases left between them. CDR3 size: 12 residues. Written as DNA, the CDR3 is TGTGCCTGCGTACAGGCCGTTCAGCCCCAGCATTTT. Residues: CACVQAVQPQHF.

In nucleotides, the CDR3 is TGTGCCTGGAGTGTACAGGGGACACTATATGGCTACACCTTC. This gives the protein CAWSVQGTLYGYTF. The chain uses TRBV30 and TRBJ1-2; 7 bases align to TRBD1. Germline CDR1 and CDR2: GTSNPN and SVGIG (reference sequence). The CDR3 loop spans 14 amino acids. J gave up 5 bases and V 0 bases, and 6 bases lay outside the gene matches.

Worth noting for this clone: The junction and the germline gene differ at one end; a read error may be behind it. The chain couples TRBV5-8 to TRBJ2-7; 9 bases are shared with TRBD1. The CDR3 consists of 14 residues. Germline V lookup: CDR1 SGHTS, CDR2 YDEGEE. CDR3 coding DNA: TGTGCCAGCAGCTCAGATCTAAAACAGGGGGCCCGCACGTTC. Translating it yields CASSSDLKQGARTF.

V and J are TRBV4-1 and TRBJ1-2, with a tentative D call TRBD1 (5 bases). Germline V gene lookup returns CDR1 MGHRA and CDR2 YSYEKL. The CDR3 spans 17 residues. Trimming took off 4 bases at V and 6 bases at J, with 24 bases between the two ends. The CDR3 DNA reads TGCGCCAGCAGCCCCCCGAGAGTCAGGGAAAGATTCGATGGCTACACCTTC. It translates to CASSPPRVRERFDGYTF.

This chain joins TRBV15 and TRBJ1-1; D remains ambiguous. V dropped 0 bases and J dropped 4 bases, with 9 bases sitting between them. The CDR3 totals 14 residues. CDR1 and CDR2 (germline): LNHNV, YYDKDF (reference sequence). The CDR3: CATSRDSLATEAFF. The CDR3 nucleotides read TGTGCCACCAGCAGAGATAGTTTAGCCACTGAAGCTTTCTTT.

The rearrangement uses TRBV29-1 and TRBJ2-1, with 13 bases lining up with TRBD2. V lost 6 bases and J lost 6; bases outside the gene matches: 11. CDR1 is SQVTM, CDR2 ANQGSEA, per germline. This CDR3 is built from 16 residues. The CDR3 region is CSVQATLAGGINEQFF. The CDR3 DNA sequence: TGCAGCGTGCAGGCCACACTAGCGGGGGGGATCAATGAGCAGTTCTTC.

The chain carries TRBV10-3 and TRBJ1-2; maybe TRBD1 (5 bases). Deletions cut 2 bases from V and 1 base from J, with 11 bases between. Per the germline V gene, CDR1 is ENHRY and CDR2 is SYGVKD. The CDR3 has 15 residues. In nucleotides, the CDR3 is TGTGCCATCAGTGAGAGAGGACATCTTAACTATGGCTACACCTTC. Translating it yields CAISERGHLNYGYTF.

The chain links TRBV7-6 to TRBJ2-7, with TRBD2 matching 12 bases. This CDR3 comprises 18 residues. J gave up 3 bases and V 4 bases, and 13 bases lay outside the gene matches. Germline loops: CDR1 SGHVS, CDR2 FNYEAQ. In nucleotides, the CDR3 is TGTGCCAGCAGCTCCAGGACCCGACTAGCGGGGGCCATCTACGAGCAGTACTTC. It encodes CASSSRTRLAGAIYEQYF.

The rearrangement links TRBV19 to TRBJ2-2; TRBD1 agrees at 7 bases. V gave up 3 bases and J gave up 6 bases; unmatched junction bases: 7. There are 15 residues in the CDR3. Germline V gives CDR1 LNHDA, CDR2 SQIVND (reference sequence). CDR3 bases: TGTGCCAGTAGTATTTCGACAGGGTCTTCCGGGGAGCTGTTTTTT. It is translated as CASSISTGSSGELFF.